This T cell receptor (beta chain) originates from a study of T cell responses to AZD1222 COVID-19 vaccine. As concerns this clone: Its specificity is not known.

Study-level points and caveats: Most donors were white British and more were female, and clonal diversity was possibly underestimated. Baseline seropositives among AZD1222 recipients totaled only 5 to 7. The CD4 TCRs associated with vaccination extended across spike and predominated at 160-218 and 743-854.

Sequencing was performed with immunoSEQ multiplex PCR; in TCRdb, only in-frame clones are kept and a portion is missing. Found here are 91,000 or so clones, 80% to 95% of them singletons; the top ten hold around 3.2%. CDR1 and CDR2 (germline): SGHAT, FQNNGV. The CDR3 contains 14 residues. Trimming stripped 0 bases from V and 7 bases from J, with 10 bases between. Whether given at about 4 or about 12 weeks, second doses were pooled. The sample was peripheral blood, taken 28 days after the second AZD1222 dose. The receptor was isolated from an adult who received the AZD1222 COVID-19 vaccine. The chain couples TRBV11-2 to TRBJ2-1, with a tentative D call TRBD1 (6 bases). The CDR3 nucleotides read TGTGCCAGCAGCTTAGATGAGGGGGTGAATGAGCAGTTCTTC. The encoded protein is CASSLDEGVNEQFF.